This T cell receptor (beta chain) was recorded in a study of blood T cell repertoires in COVID-19. Study overall: The analysed material was cDNA or gDNA that came from T cells, B-cell-depleted T cells, or PBMCs.

A case of COVID-19 had been met by exposed participants within 2 weeks before study entry. The CDR3 has 13 amino acids. CDR1 LGHDT and CDR2 YNNKEL come from the germline V gene (reference sequence). Trimming took 4 bases from V and 12 from J; bases not matched to a gene: 9. In the study's own analysis: Estimates of nucleated cell counts were drawn from the amplification of reference gene primers. Data came from immunoSEQ multiplex PCR; TCRdb stores just in-frame clones and leaves some out. V and J calls and clone size are copied from that table; D and trimming were computed from the DNA. The table includes hundreds of thousands of clones, roughly 80% detected once. This clone appeared a single time.

This rearrangement joins TRBV3-1 (or the pseudogene TRBV3-2) to TRBJ2-1; 7 positions match TRBD2. The TCR originated in a middle-aged man who had been exposed to COVID-19. The material sequenced was PBMCs or T cells enriched from blood (not recorded which). The chain's CDR3 is CASSPIREGGQFF. The CDR3 DNA is TGTGCCAGCAGCCCCATCAGGGAGGGCGGGCAGTTCTTC.